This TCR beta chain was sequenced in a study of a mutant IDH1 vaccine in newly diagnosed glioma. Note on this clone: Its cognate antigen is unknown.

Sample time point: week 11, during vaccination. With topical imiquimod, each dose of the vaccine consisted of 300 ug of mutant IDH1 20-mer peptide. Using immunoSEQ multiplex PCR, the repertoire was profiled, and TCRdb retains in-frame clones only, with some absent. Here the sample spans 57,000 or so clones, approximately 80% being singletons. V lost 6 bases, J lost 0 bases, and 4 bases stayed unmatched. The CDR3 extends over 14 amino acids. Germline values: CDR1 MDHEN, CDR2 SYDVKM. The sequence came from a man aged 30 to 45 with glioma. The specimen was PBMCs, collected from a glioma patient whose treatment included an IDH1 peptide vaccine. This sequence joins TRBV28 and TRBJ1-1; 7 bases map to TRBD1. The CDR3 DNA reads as TGTGCCAGCAGCTCGGGACAGCTGAACACTGAAGCTTTCTTT. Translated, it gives CASSSGQLNTEAFF.